The rows below give T cell receptor beta chains drawn from one sample of a study of cytomegalovirus exposure and HLA in healthy donors. Produced via immunoSEQ multiplex PCR; TCRdb's table is partial and in-frame only. The sample lists about 89,000 clones, about four fifths occurring once. The sequenced material came from PBMCs. These receptors came from a female donor in good health and CMV-seropositive. Both conserved end residues are part of each CDR3. The order of the fields is J gene, CDR3 length, V gene, clone size, D gene, CDR3 protein, CDR3 DNA. A D gene is named only where the DNA matches it firmly. Only some rows state a clone size, as once, few, many or a class for expanded clones.

j_gene: TRBJ1-1; len: 16; v_gene: TRBV6-1; abundance: .; d_gene: TRBD1; CDR3aa: CASSESPTGGQGEAFF; CDR3nt: TGTGCCAGCAGCGAAAGTCCAACAGGGGGTCAGGGTGAAGCTTTCTTT
j_gene: TRBJ2-1; len: 20; v_gene: TRBV4-1; abundance: once; d_gene: .; CDR3aa: CASSPHGGRSAVSSYNEQFF; CDR3nt: TGCGCCAGCAGCCCCCACGGGGGGCGGAGCGCCGTCTCCTCCTACAATGAGCAGTTCTTC
j_gene: TRBJ2-2; len: 13; v_gene: TRBV13; abundance: .; d_gene: TRBD2; CDR3aa: CASRQALAGGPFF; CDR3nt: TGTGCCAGCAGACAGGCCCTAGCGGGAGGTCCGTTTTTT
j_gene: TRBJ2-1; len: 11; v_gene: TRBV29-1; abundance: .; d_gene: .; CDR3aa: CSVEPGNEQFF; CDR3nt: TGCAGCGTGGAGCCGGGAAATGAGCAGTTCTTC
j_gene: TRBJ2-3; len: 13; v_gene: TRBV2; abundance: .; d_gene: .; CDR3aa: CASNRESTDTQYF; CDR3nt: TGTGCCAGCAACAGGGAAAGCACAGATACGCAGTATTTT
j_gene: TRBJ2-1; len: 14; v_gene: TRBV7-9; abundance: .; d_gene: TRBD2; CDR3aa: CASSETSGSGEQFF; CDR3nt: TGTGCCAGCAGCGAGACTAGCGGGAGTGGAGAGCAGTTCTTC
j_gene: TRBJ2-7; len: 17; v_gene: TRBV21-1; abundance: once; d_gene: .; CDR3aa: CARSTWIGPLRDYEQYF; CDR3nt: TGTGCCAGAAGCACATGGATCGGACCCCTGCGGGACTACGAGCAGTACTTC
j_gene: TRBJ2-1; len: 18; v_gene: TRBV2; abundance: .; d_gene: .; CDR3aa: CASSELPLTGLLYNEQFF; CDR3nt: TGTGCCAGCAGTGAACTCCCCCTGACAGGTTTGCTTTACAATGAGCAGTTCTTC
j_gene: TRBJ2-7; len: 15; v_gene: TRBV11-1; abundance: .; d_gene: TRBD2; CDR3aa: CASSLGGLADYEQYF; CDR3nt: TGTGCCAGCAGCTTAGGAGGACTAGCGGACTACGAGCAGTACTTC
j_gene: TRBJ2-3; len: 11; v_gene: TRBV9; abundance: .; d_gene: .; CDR3aa: CASGVVDTQYF; CDR3nt: TGTGCCAGCGGAGTCGTGGATACGCAGTATTTT
j_gene: TRBJ1-1; len: 15; v_gene: TRBV7-9; abundance: .; d_gene: TRBD1; CDR3aa: CASSPDRGRDTEAFF; CDR3nt: TGTGCCAGCAGCCCGGACAGGGGGCGGGACACTGAAGCTTTCTTT
j_gene: TRBJ2-2; len: 16; v_gene: TRBV5-1; abundance: once; d_gene: TRBD2; CDR3aa: CASSTLAGGPEGELFF; CDR3nt: TGCGCCAGCAGCACCTTAGCGGGAGGGCCGGAGGGGGAGCTGTTTTTT
j_gene: TRBJ2-1; len: 16; v_gene: TRBV5-4; abundance: .; d_gene: .; CDR3aa: CASSFGTGGAYNEQFF; CDR3nt: TGTGCCAGCAGCTTCGGGACGGGCGGGGCGTACAATGAGCAGTTCTTC
j_gene: TRBJ1-2; len: 13; v_gene: TRBV30; abundance: .; d_gene: .; CDR3aa: CAWSVGSRGGYPF; CDR3nt: TGTGCCTGGAGTGTCGGGTCTAGGGGTGGCTACCCCTTC
j_gene: TRBJ2-3; len: 17; v_gene: TRBV5-1; abundance: .; d_gene: TRBD2; CDR3aa: CASSFAELAGGTDTQYF; CDR3nt: TGCGCCAGCAGCTTCGCTGAACTAGCGGGGGGCACAGATACGCAGTATTTT
j_gene: TRBJ1-1; len: 14; v_gene: TRBV27; abundance: .; d_gene: .; CDR3aa: CASSLSGRNTEAFF; CDR3nt: TGTGCCAGCAGTTTATCCGGTAGAAACACTGAAGCTTTCTTT
j_gene: TRBJ1-3; len: 15; v_gene: TRBV28; abundance: once; d_gene: TRBD1; CDR3aa: CASSLYQGAGNTIYF; CDR3nt: TGTGCCAGCAGTTTATACCAGGGGGCTGGAAACACCATATATTTT
j_gene: TRBJ1-1; len: 16; v_gene: TRBV7-9; abundance: .; d_gene: TRBD1; CDR3aa: CASSPGTGGANTEAFF; CDR3nt: TGTGCCAGCAGCCCCGGGACAGGGGGTGCGAACACTGAAGCTTTCTTT
j_gene: TRBJ2-1; len: 15; v_gene: TRBV7-3; abundance: .; d_gene: TRBD2; CDR3aa: CASSLWTSGEDEQFF; CDR3nt: TGTGCCAGCAGCCTCTGGACTAGCGGGGAGGATGAGCAGTTCTTC
j_gene: TRBJ1-4; len: 14; v_gene: TRBV25-1; abundance: .; d_gene: .; CDR3aa: CASSDRGGNEKLFF; CDR3nt: TGTGCCAGCAGTGACCGCGGCGGTAATGAAAAACTGTTTTTT
j_gene: TRBJ2-2; len: 16; v_gene: TRBV5-1; abundance: .; d_gene: .; CDR3aa: CASSPWRTSNTGELFF; CDR3nt: TGCGCCAGCAGCCCGTGGAGAACCTCGAACACCGGGGAGCTGTTTTTT
j_gene: TRBJ1-2; len: 14; v_gene: TRBV9; abundance: once; d_gene: .; CDR3aa: CASSVVDSNYGYTF; CDR3nt: TGTGCCAGCAGCGTAGTGGACAGTAACTATGGCTACACCTTC
j_gene: TRBJ1-2; len: 16; v_gene: TRBV2; abundance: .; d_gene: TRBD1; CDR3aa: CASRGTGGNLWDGYTF; CDR3nt: TGTGCCAGCAGGGGGACAGGGGGCAACCTCTGGGATGGCTACACCTTC
j_gene: TRBJ1-1; len: 15; v_gene: TRBV4-2; abundance: .; d_gene: .; CDR3aa: CASSHLRAQNTEAFF; CDR3nt: TGTGCCAGCAGCCACCTCAGGGCGCAGAACACTGAAGCTTTCTTT
j_gene: TRBJ1-2; len: 14; v_gene: TRBV19; abundance: .; d_gene: .; CDR3aa: CASSMRGRDYGYTF; CDR3nt: TGTGCCAGTAGTATGCGGGGGCGCGACTATGGCTACACCTTC
j_gene: TRBJ1-3; len: 16; v_gene: TRBV12-5; abundance: .; d_gene: .; CDR3aa: CASGFEARGGYGTIYF; CDR3nt: TGTGCTAGTGGTTTCGAAGCGCGGGGAGGTTACGGCACCATATATTTT